What follows is one TCR beta chain and its context. Its antigen is unknown. No base quality information exists; no much larger clone differs at one position. This record comes from a study of cytotoxic CD8 clonotypes in ibrutinib-treated CLL (dated by TCRdb to the early 2020s). Background for the entire study: The cohort had ten to twelve relapsed/refractory and around 15 treatment-naive patients; some 17 were IGHV unmutated. Samples averaged roughly 260,000 productive templates and about 94,000 productive rearrangements. The response samples were drawn at a median of approximately twelve months into treatment, with a range of roughly 6 to 40 months. Patients were still on ibrutinib when every remission and progressive disease sample was collected. Cryopreserved peripheral blood mononuclear cells were obtained before treatment, at response, and at either sustained remission or disease progression. Longitudinal samples were obtainable from 26 of the 86 participants in the trial. Responses were partial in around 25 patients and complete in 2; after median about 5.5 years follow-up, approximately 15 stayed in remission and 12 progressed. The study at large found these results: Public clonotypes were rare and either shrank or stayed stable during treatment, and the rise in clonality at ibrutinib response reflected expansion of private clonotypes. Sampling times were not matched between patients in sustained remission and patients whose disease was progressing, and lymph node repertoires were not examined. At baseline, clonality was higher than in age-matched healthy donors and showed a strong correlation with circulating CD8+ T-cell counts. Clonality increased at ibrutinib response, stayed stable in sustained remission, and fell back toward baseline at progression.

The goal of deep resolution MiSeq sequencing was a depth between 1 in 1 million and 1 in 200,000 T cells, and coverage averaged 10x per clonotype. The immunoSEQ hsTCRB Kit was used to generate TCR beta libraries. The authors processed their data as follows. ImmunoSEQ Data Assistant and ImmunoSEQ Analyzer were used for data analysis, and V, D and J genes were assigned according to IMGT definitions. Clonality, which ranges from 0 to 1, was calculated as one minus the normalized Shannon entropy of productive rearrangement frequencies. Public clonotype analysis was restricted to overrepresented clonotypes comprising at least 0.05% of each patient's repertoire. Approximately 14 age-matched healthy donor repertoires from immuneACCESS served as clonality controls. TCRdb took over this immuneACCESS table, retaining in-frame rearrangements with V and J assigned. Such tables are incomplete; in checked studies, under half of the missing clones stem from an unresolved V gene, and the remainder is unexplained. Clone size and V and J calls were adopted from that table, with D and trimming inferred from the DNA. The sample yields 250,000 to 350,000 clones; approximately 76% were counted once. About 5.8% of the sample belongs to the ten largest clones.

Unmatched junction bases come to 3, with V trimmed by 3 bases and J by 6 bases. The germline V gene encodes CDR1 SGHDT and CDR2 YYEEEE. The cysteine opens and the phenylalanine closes a CDR3 of 15 amino acids. Just the 45-base CDR3 DNA is kept, in frame starting at base 1. The time point tag for this specimen amounts to: progressive disease on ibrutinib. For TCR beta library preparation, about 2 micrograms of genomic DNA was extracted from cryopreserved PBMCs. High-throughput TCR beta sequencing was performed on longitudinal blood samples from CLL patients receiving ibrutinib monotherapy. The patients were enrolled in a single-center, open-label phase 2 trial of ibrutinib monotherapy.

The source material was PBMCs, sampled at disease progression, from a patient treated with ibrutinib. The sequence joins TRBV5-6 to TRBJ1-4, and TRBD1 aligns with 12 junction nucleotides. This TCR derives from a human donor with chronic lymphocytic leukemia. The DNA sequence is TGTGCCAGCAGCTGGGGACAGGGGGCTTATGAAAAACTGTTTTTT. The encoded protein is CASSWGQGAYEKLFF.